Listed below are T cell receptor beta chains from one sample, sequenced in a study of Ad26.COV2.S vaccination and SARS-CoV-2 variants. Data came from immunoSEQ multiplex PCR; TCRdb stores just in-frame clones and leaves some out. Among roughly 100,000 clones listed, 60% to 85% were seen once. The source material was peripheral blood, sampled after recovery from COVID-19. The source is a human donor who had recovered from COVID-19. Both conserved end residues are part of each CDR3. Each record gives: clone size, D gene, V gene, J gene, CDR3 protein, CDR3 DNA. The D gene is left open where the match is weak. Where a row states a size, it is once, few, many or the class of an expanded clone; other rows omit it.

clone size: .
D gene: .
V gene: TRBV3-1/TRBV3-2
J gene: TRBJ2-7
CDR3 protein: CASSQDFPGVSGEQYF
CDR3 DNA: TGTGCCAGCAGCCAAGATTTCCCAGGGGTCTCCGGCGAGCAGTACTTC

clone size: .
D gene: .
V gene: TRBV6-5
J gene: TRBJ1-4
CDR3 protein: CASHSGHATNEKLFF
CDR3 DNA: TGTGCCAGCCATTCGGGCCATGCAACTAATGAAAAACTGTTTTTT

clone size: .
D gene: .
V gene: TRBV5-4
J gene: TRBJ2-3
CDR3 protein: CASSLEALSTDTQYF
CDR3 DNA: TGTGCCAGCAGCTTGGAAGCCTTGTCCACAGATACGCAGTATTTT

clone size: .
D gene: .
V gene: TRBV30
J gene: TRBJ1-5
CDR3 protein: CAWSVPGALSNQPQHF
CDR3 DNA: TGTGCCTGGAGTGTACCAGGGGCCCTTAGCAATCAGCCCCAGCATTTT

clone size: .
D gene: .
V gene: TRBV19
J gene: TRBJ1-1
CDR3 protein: CASSRVLNTEAFF
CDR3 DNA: TGTGCCAGTAGTAGGGTGTTGAACACTGAAGCTTTCTTT

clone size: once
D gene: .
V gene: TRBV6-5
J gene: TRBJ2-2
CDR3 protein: CASSYGGTPGELFF
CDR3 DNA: TGTGCCAGCAGTTACGGCGGGACCCCCGGGGAGCTGTTTTTT

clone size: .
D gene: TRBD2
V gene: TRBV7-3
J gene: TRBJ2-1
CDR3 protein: CASSSGGGIWNEQFF
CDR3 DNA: TGTGCCAGCAGCTCGGGCGGGGGGATCTGGAATGAGCAGTTCTTC

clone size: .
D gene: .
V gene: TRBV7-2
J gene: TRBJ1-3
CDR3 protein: CASSLVNDFGNTIYF
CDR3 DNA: TGTGCCAGCAGCTTAGTCAACGATTTCGGAAACACCATATATTTT

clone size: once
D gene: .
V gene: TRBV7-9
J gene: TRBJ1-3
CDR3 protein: CASSLGSSGNTIYF
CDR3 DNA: TGTGCCAGCAGCTTGGGGAGTTCTGGAAACACCATATATTTT

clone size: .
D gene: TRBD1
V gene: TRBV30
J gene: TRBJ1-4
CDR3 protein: CAWSSRQGEKLFF
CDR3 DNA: TGTGCCTGGAGCTCGCGACAGGGTGAAAAACTGTTTTTT

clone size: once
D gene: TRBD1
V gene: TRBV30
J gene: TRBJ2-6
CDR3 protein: CAWTNPYRGTGANVLTF
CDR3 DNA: TGTGCCTGGACCAATCCCTACAGGGGGACTGGGGCCAACGTCCTGACTTTC

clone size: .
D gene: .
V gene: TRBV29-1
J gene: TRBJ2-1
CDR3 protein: CSVPTSYNEQFF
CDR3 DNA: TGCAGCGTTCCGACTAGCTACAATGAGCAGTTCTTC

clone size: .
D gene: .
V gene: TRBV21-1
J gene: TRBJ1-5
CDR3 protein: CASSKGIRIVQPQHF
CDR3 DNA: TGTGCCAGCAGCAAAGGGATAAGGATTGTGCAGCCCCAGCATTTT

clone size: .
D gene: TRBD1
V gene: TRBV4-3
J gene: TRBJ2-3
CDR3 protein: CASSQERTGGTDTQYF
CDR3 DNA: TGCGCCAGCAGCCAAGAAAGGACAGGGGGCACAGATACGCAGTATTTT

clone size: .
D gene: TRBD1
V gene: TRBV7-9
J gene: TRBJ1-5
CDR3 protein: CASSWQGQGAQGQPQHF
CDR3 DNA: TGTGCCAGCAGCTGGCAGGGACAGGGGGCTCAAGGTCAGCCCCAGCATTTT